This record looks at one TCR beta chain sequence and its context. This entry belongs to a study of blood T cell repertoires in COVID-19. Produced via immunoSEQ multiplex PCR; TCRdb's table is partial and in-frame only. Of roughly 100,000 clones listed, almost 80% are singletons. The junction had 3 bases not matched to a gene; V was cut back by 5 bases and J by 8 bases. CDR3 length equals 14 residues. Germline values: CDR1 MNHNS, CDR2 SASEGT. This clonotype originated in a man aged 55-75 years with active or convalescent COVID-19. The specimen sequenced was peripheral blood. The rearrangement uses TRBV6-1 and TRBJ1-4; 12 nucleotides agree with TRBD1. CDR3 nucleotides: TGTGCCAGCAGTTGGGACAGGGGGCGGGAAAAACTGTTTTTT. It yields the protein CASSWDRGREKLFF.